These T cell receptor beta chains were read from a single sample in a study of cytomegalovirus exposure and HLA in healthy donors. Clones were read by immunoSEQ multiplex PCR, and TCRdb kept only the in-frame ones, dropping some. The data hold 50,000 to 80,000 clones, with about three quarters observed a single time. The sample comprised PBMCs. The receptors were gathered from a male donor in good health and CMV-seropositive. Both conserved end residues are part of each CDR3. Fields, in order: V gene, D gene, J gene, clone size, CDR3 DNA, CDR3 protein. A D gene is named only where the DNA matches it firmly. Not all rows give a size; the values are once, few, many and, for expanded clones, a class.

v_gene: TRBV4-3
d_gene: .
j_gene: TRBJ2-3
abundance: .
CDR3nt: TGCGCCAGCAGCCAAGCAAAGTGGGAGGGGGCAGATACGCAGTATTTT
CDR3aa: CASSQAKWEGADTQYF

v_gene: TRBV7-9
d_gene: .
j_gene: TRBJ2-7
abundance: .
CDR3nt: TGTGCCAGCAGCCCCGAGAGGCAGGGGCCCTCCTACGAGCAGTACTTC
CDR3aa: CASSPERQGPSYEQYF

v_gene: TRBV9
d_gene: .
j_gene: TRBJ1-1
abundance: few
CDR3nt: TGTGCCAGCAGCGTAAATGGGCCACCTAACACTGAAGCTTTCTTT
CDR3aa: CASSVNGPPNTEAFF

v_gene: TRBV9
d_gene: .
j_gene: TRBJ2-1
abundance: .
CDR3nt: TGTGCCAGCAGCGTAGAGTGGGACACAGGTCGGGATGAGCAGTTCTTC
CDR3aa: CASSVEWDTGRDEQFF

v_gene: TRBV4-3
d_gene: TRBD1
j_gene: TRBJ2-7
abundance: .
CDR3nt: TGCGCCAGCAGCCCTGGGACAGGGAACTACGAGCAGTACTTC
CDR3aa: CASSPGTGNYEQYF

v_gene: TRBV10-2
d_gene: .
j_gene: TRBJ1-2
abundance: .
CDR3nt: TGCGCCAGCAGTGAGCTATCCTTAACAGGGTTGGGCTACACCTTC
CDR3aa: CASSELSLTGLGYTF

v_gene: TRBV14
d_gene: .
j_gene: TRBJ2-7
abundance: once
CDR3nt: TGTGCCAGCAGCCAAGAATGGCGGGAAGTAAGCGACGAGCAGTACTTC
CDR3aa: CASSQEWREVSDEQYF

v_gene: TRBV6-6
d_gene: TRBD1
j_gene: TRBJ1-1
abundance: .
CDR3nt: TGTGCCAGCAGACCAGGCAGGGGGCGCGGATCCACTGAAGCTTTCTTT
CDR3aa: CASRPGRGRGSTEAFF

v_gene: TRBV6-5
d_gene: .
j_gene: TRBJ2-1
abundance: .
CDR3nt: TGTGCCAGCAGTTTCAAGGGCAGGGGGGTCAATGAGCAGTTCTTC
CDR3aa: CASSFKGRGVNEQFF

v_gene: TRBV28
d_gene: .
j_gene: TRBJ1-5
abundance: .
CDR3nt: TGTGCCAGCAGTCCCCCTCCAGATCAGCCCCAGCATTTT
CDR3aa: CASSPPPDQPQHF

v_gene: TRBV11-2
d_gene: .
j_gene: TRBJ2-3
abundance: .
CDR3nt: TGTGCCAGCAGCTTATTTGGCAACCGCCCAGATACGCAGTATTTT
CDR3aa: CASSLFGNRPDTQYF

v_gene: TRBV5-1
d_gene: TRBD2
j_gene: TRBJ2-1
abundance: once
CDR3nt: TGCGCCAGCAGCCGGACTAGCGGGGGTGTTTACAATGAGCAGTTCTTC
CDR3aa: CASSRTSGGVYNEQFF

v_gene: TRBV13
d_gene: TRBD1
j_gene: TRBJ2-2
abundance: .
CDR3nt: TGTGCCAGCAGCCAAGACAGGGGGCGCAGGAACACCGGGGAGCTGTTTTTT
CDR3aa: CASSQDRGRRNTGELFF

v_gene: TRBV19
d_gene: TRBD1
j_gene: TRBJ2-2
abundance: .
CDR3nt: TGTGCCAGCAACAGGGGGCCGAGGATCGCGAACACCGGGGAGCTGTTTTTT
CDR3aa: CASNRGPRIANTGELFF

v_gene: TRBV5-1
d_gene: .
j_gene: TRBJ1-5
abundance: .
CDR3nt: TGCGCCAGCAGCTTGGTAGGGGGTGGGCCCCAGCATTTT
CDR3aa: CASSLVGGGPQHF

v_gene: TRBV7-9
d_gene: .
j_gene: TRBJ2-7
abundance: .
CDR3nt: TGTGCCAGCAGCCCGACGGACGGGGAGTACGAGCAGTACTTC
CDR3aa: CASSPTDGEYEQYF

v_gene: TRBV6-5
d_gene: TRBD1
j_gene: TRBJ2-3
abundance: .
CDR3nt: TGTGCCAGCAGTTACGACGGACAGGGGGCCACAGATACGCAGTATTTT
CDR3aa: CASSYDGQGATDTQYF

v_gene: TRBV11-2
d_gene: TRBD2
j_gene: TRBJ2-1
abundance: .
CDR3nt: TGTGCCAGCAGCCCCCCCTGGACTAGCGGTGGCGTCAATGAGCAGTTCTTC
CDR3aa: CASSPPWTSGGVNEQFF

v_gene: TRBV5-6
d_gene: TRBD1
j_gene: TRBJ1-5
abundance: .
CDR3nt: TGTGCCAGCAGCTTGGGAGACAGGGCGGATCAGCCCCAGCATTTT
CDR3aa: CASSLGDRADQPQHF

v_gene: TRBV29-1
d_gene: TRBD2
j_gene: TRBJ2-3
abundance: few
CDR3nt: TGCAGCGTTGAGGAGGGAGGGGATACGCAGTATTTT
CDR3aa: CSVEEGGDTQYF

v_gene: TRBV7-8
d_gene: .
j_gene: TRBJ1-5
abundance: .
CDR3nt: TGTGCCAGCGCGGGCACAGGGATAAACTTGAGCAATCAGCCCCAGCATTTT
CDR3aa: CASAGTGINLSNQPQHF

v_gene: TRBV11-3
d_gene: .
j_gene: TRBJ1-2
abundance: .
CDR3nt: TGTGCCAGCAGCTTAGGGCAGGGGCATGGCTACACCTTC
CDR3aa: CASSLGQGHGYTF

v_gene: TRBV27
d_gene: TRBD2
j_gene: TRBJ2-3
abundance: .
CDR3nt: TGTGCCAGCTGCTCCCGGCGGGGGGGCGTAGATACGCAGTATTTT
CDR3aa: CASCSRRGGVDTQYF

v_gene: TRBV4-1
d_gene: .
j_gene: TRBJ2-7
abundance: .
CDR3nt: TGCGCCAGCAGCCAAGATCAAATTGAGGGGGCCTACGAGCAGTACTTC
CDR3aa: CASSQDQIEGAYEQYF

v_gene: TRBV27
d_gene: .
j_gene: TRBJ1-4
abundance: few
CDR3nt: TGTGCCAGCAGCGCCTCCGGGGGAGCTAATGAAAAACTGTTTTTT
CDR3aa: CASSASGGANEKLFF

v_gene: TRBV4-3
d_gene: .
j_gene: TRBJ2-6
abundance: .
CDR3nt: TGCGCCAGCAGCCACACAGGGTCTGGGGCCAACGTCCTGACTTTC
CDR3aa: CASSHTGSGANVLTF

v_gene: TRBV7-7
d_gene: .
j_gene: TRBJ2-7
abundance: .
CDR3nt: TGTGCTAGCAGCTTAGGGCAGATATACGAGCAGTACTTC
CDR3aa: CASSLGQIYEQYF

v_gene: TRBV27
d_gene: TRBD2
j_gene: TRBJ2-7
abundance: .
CDR3nt: TGTGCCAGCAGTTTAAGTGCGGGGGGGCGTGAGCAGTACTTC
CDR3aa: CASSLSAGGREQYF

v_gene: TRBV6-1
d_gene: TRBD1
j_gene: TRBJ1-2
abundance: .
CDR3nt: TGTGCCACCACGACAGGGCACTATGGCTACACCTTC
CDR3aa: CATTTGHYGYTF

v_gene: TRBV9
d_gene: .
j_gene: TRBJ1-1
abundance: .
CDR3nt: TGTGCCAGCAGCGGCCGGGACACCGAAGCTTTCTTT
CDR3aa: CASSGRDTEAFF

v_gene: TRBV6-5
d_gene: .
j_gene: TRBJ1-4
abundance: few
CDR3nt: TGTGCCAGCAGGCACAGGGCCTTGCCTGATGAAAAACTGTTTTTT
CDR3aa: CASRHRALPDEKLFF

v_gene: TRBV7-2
d_gene: TRBD2
j_gene: TRBJ2-7
abundance: .
CDR3nt: TGTGCCAGCAGGCGGACTAGCGGAAGCTTAGTAGACGAGCAGTACTTC
CDR3aa: CASRRTSGSLVDEQYF

v_gene: TRBV6-5
d_gene: .
j_gene: TRBJ2-4
abundance: .
CDR3nt: TGTGCCAGCAGCAACCGGGGGGCCCAAAACATTCAGTACTTC
CDR3aa: CASSNRGAQNIQYF

v_gene: TRBV4-1
d_gene: .
j_gene: TRBJ2-7
abundance: once
CDR3nt: TGCGCCAGCGGAACAGGGAGGGGATACGAGCAGTACTTC
CDR3aa: CASGTGRGYEQYF

v_gene: TRBV5-3
d_gene: .
j_gene: TRBJ1-1
abundance: .
CDR3nt: TGTGCCAGAAGCCACGCAGGGCTCCATGCTGAAGCTTTCTTT
CDR3aa: CARSHAGLHAEAFF

v_gene: TRBV5-1
d_gene: .
j_gene: TRBJ1-2
abundance: .
CDR3nt: TGCGCCAGCAAACAGGGTAACTATGGCTACACCTTC
CDR3aa: CASKQGNYGYTF

v_gene: TRBV7-2
d_gene: TRBD1
j_gene: TRBJ2-7
abundance: .
CDR3nt: TGTGCCAGCAGCTCCCAAGGGGGCATTCACGAGCAGTACTTC
CDR3aa: CASSSQGGIHEQYF

v_gene: TRBV4-3
d_gene: TRBD1
j_gene: TRBJ2-1
abundance: .
CDR3nt: TGCGCCAGCAGCCAAACAGGGGGCAATGAGCAGTTCTTC
CDR3aa: CASSQTGGNEQFF

v_gene: TRBV30
d_gene: TRBD1
j_gene: TRBJ1-4
abundance: .
CDR3nt: TGTGCCTGGAGTCCTCTCCGACCTGACAGGGGGGATGAAAAACTGTTTTTT
CDR3aa: CAWSPLRPDRGDEKLFF

v_gene: TRBV6-5
d_gene: TRBD2
j_gene: TRBJ2-7
abundance: .
CDR3nt: TGTGCCAGCAGTTACTCCCCGACTAGCGGGGGGGCAAAGCAGTACTTC
CDR3aa: CASSYSPTSGGAKQYF

v_gene: TRBV6-5
d_gene: TRBD1
j_gene: TRBJ1-5
abundance: .
CDR3nt: TGTGCCAGCAGTTACTCTTGGACAGGGGGTGATCAGCCCCAGCATTTT
CDR3aa: CASSYSWTGGDQPQHF

v_gene: TRBV5-1
d_gene: TRBD2
j_gene: TRBJ2-3
abundance: few
CDR3nt: TGCGCCAGCAGCACTAGCGGGGGGACCCCGCAGTATTTT
CDR3aa: CASSTSGGTPQYF